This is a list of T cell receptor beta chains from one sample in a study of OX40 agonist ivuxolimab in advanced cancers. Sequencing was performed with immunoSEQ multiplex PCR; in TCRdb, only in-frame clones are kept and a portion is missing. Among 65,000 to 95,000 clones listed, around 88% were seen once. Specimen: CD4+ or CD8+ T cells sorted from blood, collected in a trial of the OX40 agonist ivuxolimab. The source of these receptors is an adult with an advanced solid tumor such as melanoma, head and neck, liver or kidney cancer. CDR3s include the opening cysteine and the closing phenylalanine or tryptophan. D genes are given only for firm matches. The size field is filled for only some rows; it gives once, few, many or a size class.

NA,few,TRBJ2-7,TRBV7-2,CASSLGPVELNF,TGTGCCAGCAGCTTAGGACCCGTGGAATTGAACTTC
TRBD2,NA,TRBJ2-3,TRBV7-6,CASSLAFSGSADTQYF,TGTGCCAGCAGCTTAGCTTTTAGCGGGAGTGCAGATACGCAGTATTTT
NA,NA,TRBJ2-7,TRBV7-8,CASSSTTYYEQYF,TGTGCCAGCAGCTCTACTACATATTACGAGCAGTACTTC
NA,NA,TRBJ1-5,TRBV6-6,CASSYSGGVGNQPQHF,TGTGCCAGCAGTTACTCGGGGGGGGTTGGTAATCAGCCCCAGCATTTT
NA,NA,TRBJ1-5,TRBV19,CASFNLQGPSNQPQHF,TGTGCCAGTTTTAATCTGCAGGGCCCTAGCAATCAGCCCCAGCATTTT
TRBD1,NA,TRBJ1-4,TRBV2,CASSEGTGVEKLFF,TGTGCCAGCAGTGAGGGGACAGGGGTGGAAAAACTGTTTTTT
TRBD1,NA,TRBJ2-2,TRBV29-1,CSVASGQGLNTGELFF,TGCAGCGTTGCATCGGGACAGGGTTTAAACACCGGGGAGCTGTTTTTT
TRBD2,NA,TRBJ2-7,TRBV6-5,CASSSLAGSSYEQYF,TGTGCCAGCAGTTCTTTAGCGGGATCCTCCTACGAGCAGTACTTC
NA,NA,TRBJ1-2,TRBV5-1,CASTPTSGSYYGYTF,TGCGCCAGCACCCCAACCTCGGGCAGCTACTATGGCTACACCTTC
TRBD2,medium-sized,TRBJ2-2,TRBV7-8,CASTLTSGRPNTGELFF,TGTGCCAGCACCCTGACTAGCGGGAGGCCCAACACCGGGGAGCTGTTTTTT
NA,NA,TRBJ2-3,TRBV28,CASSPAGSTDTQYF,TGTGCCAGCAGTCCCGCTGGAAGCACAGATACGCAGTATTTT
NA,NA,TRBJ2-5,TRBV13,CASSLTAGETQYF,TGTGCCAGCAGCTTAACAGCGGGAGAGACCCAGTACTTC
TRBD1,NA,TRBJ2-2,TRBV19,CASRTTGTGNTGELFF,TGTGCCAGTAGAACCACCGGGACAGGGAACACCGGGGAGCTGTTTTTT
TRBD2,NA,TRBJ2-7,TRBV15,CATSRGLAGGRGEQYF,TGTGCCACCAGCAGAGGGCTAGCGGGAGGTCGTGGCGAGCAGTACTTC
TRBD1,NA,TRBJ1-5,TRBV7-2,CASSFQGARSNQPQHF,TGTGCCAGCAGCTTTCAGGGGGCCCGGAGCAATCAGCCCCAGCATTTT
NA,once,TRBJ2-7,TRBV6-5,CASSYSRDPFDEQYF,TGTGCCAGCAGTTACTCACGGGACCCATTCGACGAGCAGTACTTC
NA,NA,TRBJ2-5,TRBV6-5,CASSYRAEGGETQYF,TGTGCCAGCAGTTACAGGGCGGAGGGCGGGGAGACCCAGTACTTC
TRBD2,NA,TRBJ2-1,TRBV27,CASRPTGGAHNEQFF,TGTGCCAGCAGACCCACGGGGGGGGCGCACAATGAGCAGTTCTTC
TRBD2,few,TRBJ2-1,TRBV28,CASRVTSENEQFF,TGTGCCAGCAGGGTGACTAGCGAGAATGAGCAGTTCTTC
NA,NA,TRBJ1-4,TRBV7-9,CASSRPPLGKATNEKLFF,TGTGCCAGCAGCCGCCCACCTCTGGGGAAAGCAACTAATGAAAAACTGTTTTTT
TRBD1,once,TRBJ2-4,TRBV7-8,CASSFGTGGNNIQYF,TGTGCCAGCAGCTTTGGGACAGGGGGCAACAACATTCAGTACTTC
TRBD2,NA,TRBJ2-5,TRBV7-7,CASSWGPSGRGETQYF,TGTGCTAGCAGTTGGGGGCCTAGCGGGAGAGGAGAGACCCAGTACTTC
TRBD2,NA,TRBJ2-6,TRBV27,CASKGREITGANVLTF,TGTGCCAGCAAGGGGCGGGAGATAACTGGGGCCAACGTCCTGACTTTC
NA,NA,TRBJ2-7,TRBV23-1,CASSLAHRVDEQYF,TGCGCCAGCAGTCTCGCACACAGGGTTGACGAGCAGTACTTC
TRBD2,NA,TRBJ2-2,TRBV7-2,CASSLGGRDTGELFF,TGTGCCAGCAGCTTAGGCGGGAGGGACACCGGGGAGCTGTTTTTT
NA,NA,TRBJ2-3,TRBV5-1,CASSSGDTDTQYF,TGCGCCAGCAGCTCGGGTGACACAGATACGCAGTATTTT
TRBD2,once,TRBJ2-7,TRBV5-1,CASSQVASGSYEQYF,TGCGCCAGCAGCCAGGTTGCTAGCGGTTCCTACGAGCAGTACTTC
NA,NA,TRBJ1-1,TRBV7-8,CASSLVAENTEAFF,TGTGCCAGCAGCTTAGTGGCGGAGAACACTGAAGCTTTCTTT
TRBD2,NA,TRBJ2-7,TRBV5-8,CASSFPLAGVSEQYF,TGTGCCAGCAGCTTCCCACTAGCGGGAGTAAGCGAGCAGTACTTC
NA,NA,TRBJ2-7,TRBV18,CASSFSGDINEQYF,TGTGCCAGCTCATTTTCGGGGGATATCAACGAGCAGTACTTC
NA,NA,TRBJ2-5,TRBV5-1,CASSLSPPTRETQYF,TGCGCCAGCAGCTTGTCCCCCCCCACTAGAGAGACCCAGTACTTC
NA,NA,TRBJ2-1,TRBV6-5,CASRYRGPSEQFF,TGTGCCAGCAGGTATAGAGGGCCCAGTGAGCAGTTCTTC
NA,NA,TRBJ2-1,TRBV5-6,CASSLTGSDEQFF,TGTGCCAGCAGCTTGACAGGGTCGGATGAGCAGTTCTTC
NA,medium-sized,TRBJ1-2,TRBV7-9,CASSRGPSYGYTF,TGTGCCAGCAGCCGGGGACCCAGCTATGGCTACACCTTC
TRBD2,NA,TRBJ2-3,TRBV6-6,CASSKREGTDTQYF,TGTGCCAGCAGTAAGCGGGAGGGCACAGATACGCAGTATTTT
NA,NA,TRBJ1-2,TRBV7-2,CASSSRASGYGYTF,TGTGCCAGCAGCTCCCGGGCCTCGGGATATGGCTACACCTTC
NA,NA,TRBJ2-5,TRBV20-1,CTGLRLETQYF,TGCACCGGCCTGAGACTTGAGACCCAGTACTTC
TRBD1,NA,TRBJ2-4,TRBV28,CASRSTGTGDIQYF,TGTGCCAGCAGATCCACCGGGACAGGGGACATTCAGTACTTC
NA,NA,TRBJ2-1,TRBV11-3,CASSLGLNNEQFF,TGTGCCAGCAGCTTAGGACTAAACAATGAGCAGTTCTTC
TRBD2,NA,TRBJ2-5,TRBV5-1,CASSRGLAGGGETQYF,TGCGCCAGCAGCCGGGGACTAGCGGGAGGAGGAGAGACCCAGTACTTC